Detailed here is one T cell receptor (beta chain). The data derive from a study of blood T cell repertoires in COVID-19. Study information: COVID-19 samples collected from the United States, Italy and Spain covered acute and convalescent phases.

Assay: immunoSEQ multiplex PCR; the TCRdb copy retains only in-frame clones and omits some. Here the sample spans about 200,000 clones, 80% being singletons. The V end lost 2 bases, the J end lost 5 bases, and 11 bases lay between the germline ends. This CDR3 is built from 14 residues. The V gene's germline CDR1 is MRHNA and CDR2 SNTAGT. The receptor was derived from a woman in her 70s with acute or convalescent COVID-19. The sequenced sample consisted of peripheral blood. The chain couples TRBV6-4 to TRBJ2-3, with D possibly being TRBD2 (6 bases). DNA of the CDR3: TGTGCCAGCAGTGACCGGGGGAGTGGAGATACGCAGTATTTT. It encodes CASSDRGSGDTQYF.